Listed below are T cell receptor beta chains from one sample, sequenced in a study of beta chain features in type 1 diabetes. TCRdb keeps only in-frame clones here, not all; method: immunoSEQ multiplex PCR. The sample has about 340,000 clones, approximately 8.2% seen once; the top ten hold less than 0.5%. The specimen sequenced was central memory CD4+ T cells from blood. These receptor sequences come from a woman younger than 35 in good health. CDR3s include the opening cysteine and the closing phenylalanine or tryptophan. D genes are given only for firm matches. Size tells how often a clone was seen (once, few, many) or the class of an expanded clone, and some rows leave it out.

TRBD2	NA	TRBJ2-5	TRBV10-3	TGTGCCATCAGTGAGGGGAGACTAGCGGGATACCAAGAGACCCAGTACTTC	CAISEGRLAGYQETQYF
NA	few	TRBJ1-2	TRBV7-2	TGTGCCAGCAGCTTATTATACCACCCCTATGGCTACACCTTC	CASSLLYHPYGYTF
TRBD2	few	TRBJ2-1	TRBV4-2	TGTGCCAGCAGCTATCACCCCGTAGCGGGAGAAGCATACAATGAGCAGTTCTTC	CASSYHPVAGEAYNEQFF
NA	NA	TRBJ2-5	TRBV20-1	TGCAGTGCTAGAGTTCAGGAGACCCAGTACTTC	CSARVQETQYF
TRBD1	few	TRBJ2-2	TRBV25-1	TGTGCCAGCCGGGCGCCGGGACAGGGGGCAGTCGGGGAGCTGTTTTTT	CASRAPGQGAVGELFF
TRBD1	NA	TRBJ2-6	TRBV18	TGTGCCAGCTCACTTCAACAGGGGACTGGGGCCAACGTCCTGACTTTC	CASSLQQGTGANVLTF
NA	NA	TRBJ2-7	TRBV10-3	TGTGCCAGCCACTCCGGGGATTCTTACGAGCAGTACTTC	CASHSGDSYEQYF
NA	few	TRBJ2-7	TRBV5-1	TGCGCCAGCAGCTACGGGAGTACAGGATACGAGCAGTACTTC	CASSYGSTGYEQYF
NA	few	TRBJ2-7	TRBV6-5	TGTGCCAGCAGTTACGGGCTAGCATCCTACGAGCAGTACTTC	CASSYGLASYEQYF
NA	NA	TRBJ2-3	TRBV10-3	TGTGCCATCAGTGAGTCGGTACGATATTCGGCAGATACGCAGTATTTT	CAISESVRYSADTQYF
NA	few	TRBJ1-1	TRBV7-2	TGTGCCAGCAGCTTAGTTCGAGCTGAAGCTTTCTTT	CASSLVRAEAFF
NA	NA	TRBJ1-2	TRBV7-9	TGTGCCAGCAGCTTACGGGACGGCTATGGCTACACCTTC	CASSLRDGYGYTF
TRBD1	many	TRBJ2-5	TRBV10-3	TGTGCCATCAACTCTGGACAGGGGCAAGAGACCCAGTACTTC	CAINSGQGQETQYF
NA	few	TRBJ2-3	TRBV27	TGTGCCAGCTCCTCCAAGCGAGCAGATACGCAGTATTTT	CASSSKRADTQYF
NA	few	TRBJ1-2	TRBV5-6	TGTGCCAACCGAGACAGGCTATTCTATGGCTACACCTTC	CANRDRLFYGYTF
NA	many	TRBJ2-1	TRBV6-6	TGTGCCAGCAGTTACTCGACAGGTCGCGGGCAGTTCTTC	CASSYSTGRGQFF
TRBD2	NA	TRBJ2-7	TRBV18	TGTGCCAGCTCATATGGGACTAGCGGGACTAGCTCCTACGAGCAGTACTTC	CASSYGTSGTSSYEQYF
TRBD1	few	TRBJ1-1	TRBV5-4	TGTGCCAGCAGCTTTAGGGACAGGAACACTGAAGCTTTCTTT	CASSFRDRNTEAFF
NA	many	TRBJ2-1	TRBV20-1	TGCAGTGCTACCCCGTACAATGAGCAGTTCTTC	CSATPYNEQFF
NA	NA	TRBJ2-5	TRBV28	TGTGCCGGAACGGAGACCCAGTACTTC	CAGTETQYF
TRBD2	NA	TRBJ2-1	TRBV9	TGTGCCAGCAGCGTCGGGACTAGCCGCAATGAGCAGTTCTTC	CASSVGTSRNEQFF
TRBD1	NA	TRBJ2-1	TRBV5-8	TGTGCCAGCAGCTTGGGAACCGGGACAGGGGATGAGCAGTTCTTC	CASSLGTGTGDEQFF
TRBD1	few	TRBJ1-2	TRBV7-8	TGTGCCAGCAGCTTAAGGGGACAGAGGTATGGCTACACCTTC	CASSLRGQRYGYTF
TRBD2	few	TRBJ2-7	TRBV7-2	TGTGCCAGCAGCCCGAGGACTAGCGAGCAGTACTTC	CASSPRTSEQYF
NA	NA	TRBJ1-2	TRBV19	TGTGCCAGTAGTATAAGCCTCACAGTTAACTATGGCTACACCTTC	CASSISLTVNYGYTF
NA	NA	TRBJ2-1	TRBV7-2	TGTGCCAGCAGCCCAGCCAGCAGGAATGAGCAGTTCTTC	CASSPASRNEQFF
TRBD1	NA	TRBJ2-6	TRBV28	TGTGCCAGCAATAAACAGGGGTCTGGGGCCAACGTCCTGACTTTC	CASNKQGSGANVLTF
NA	few	TRBJ2-3	TRBV5-1	TGCGCCAGCAGTCTCGGAAATACGCAGTATTTT	CASSLGNTQYF
NA	few	TRBJ1-1	TRBV7-9	TGTGCCAGCAGTAGACAGAACACTGAAGCTTTCTTT	CASSRQNTEAFF
TRBD2	few	TRBJ2-2	TRBV19	TGTGCCAGTAGTACCCGACGGACTAGCGGGACGACTAGCGCCGGGGAGCTGTTTTTT	CASSTRRTSGTTSAGELFF
NA	NA	TRBJ2-1	TRBV15	TGTGCCACCAGCAGAGGCCTCGAAGGGGCCGGTGAGCAGTTCTTC	CATSRGLEGAGEQFF
TRBD1	few	TRBJ2-1	TRBV11-2	TGTGCCAGCAGCTTAGAACAGGGGCTTGCTGAGCAGTTCTTC	CASSLEQGLAEQFF